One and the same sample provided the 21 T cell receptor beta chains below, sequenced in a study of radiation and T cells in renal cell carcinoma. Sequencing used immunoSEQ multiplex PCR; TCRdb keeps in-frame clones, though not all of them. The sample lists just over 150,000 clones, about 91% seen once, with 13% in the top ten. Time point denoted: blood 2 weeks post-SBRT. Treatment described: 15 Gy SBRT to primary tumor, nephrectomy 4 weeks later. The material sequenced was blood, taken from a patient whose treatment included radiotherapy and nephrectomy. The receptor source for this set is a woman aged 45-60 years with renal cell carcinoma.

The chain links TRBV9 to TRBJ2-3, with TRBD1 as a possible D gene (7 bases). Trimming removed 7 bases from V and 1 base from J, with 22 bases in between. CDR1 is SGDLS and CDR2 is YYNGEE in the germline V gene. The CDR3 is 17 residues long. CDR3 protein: CASSLSGGGRGTDTQYF. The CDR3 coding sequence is TGTGCCAGCTCCCTAAGCGGAGGGGGCCGGGGCACAGATACGCAGTATTTT.

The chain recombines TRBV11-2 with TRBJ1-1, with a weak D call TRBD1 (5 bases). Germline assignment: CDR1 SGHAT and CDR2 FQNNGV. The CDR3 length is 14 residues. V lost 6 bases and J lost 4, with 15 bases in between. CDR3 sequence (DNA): TGTGCCAGCAGTTTTGGGGGAGGCCTCACTGAAGCTTTCTTT. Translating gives CASSFGGGLTEAFF.

CDR3 sequence reads: CASSLNFRQGAYEQFF. The CDR3 nucleotides read TGTGCCAGCAGCTTAAACTTTCGGCAGGGGGCGTATGAGCAGTTCTTC. The rearrangement joins TRBV11-2 to TRBJ2-1; 8 bases line up with TRBD1. The CDR3 is 16 amino acids. V lost 2 bases, J lost 8 bases, and 11 bases stayed unmatched. CDR1 and CDR2 from the germline V gene are SGHAT and FQNNGV.

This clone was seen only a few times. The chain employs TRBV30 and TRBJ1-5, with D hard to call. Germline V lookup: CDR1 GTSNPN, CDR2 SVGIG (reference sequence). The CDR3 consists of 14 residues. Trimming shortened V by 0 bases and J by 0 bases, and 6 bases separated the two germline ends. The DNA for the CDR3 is TGTGCCTGGAGTGTACGTAGTAGCAATCAGCCCCAGCATTTT. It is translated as CAWSVRSSNQPQHF.

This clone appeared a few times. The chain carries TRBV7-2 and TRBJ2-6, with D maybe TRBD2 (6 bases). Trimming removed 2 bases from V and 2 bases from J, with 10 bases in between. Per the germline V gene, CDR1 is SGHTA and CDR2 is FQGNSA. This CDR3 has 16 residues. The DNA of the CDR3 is TGTGCCAGCAGCTTATGGGGGGTGCCTGGGGCCAACGTCCTGACTTTC. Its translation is CASSLWGVPGANVLTF.

For the CDR3, the DNA is TGTGCCAGCAGGGTGCCGGACAGGACTGGAAACACCATATATTTT. Its protein product is CASRVPDRTGNTIYF. V gene TRBV11-2 combines with J gene TRBJ1-3; TRBD1 aligns across 7 bases. V lost 6 bases and J lost 2; bases outside the gene matches: 7. CDR1 SGHAT and CDR2 FQNNGV come from the germline V gene. The CDR3 spans 15 residues.

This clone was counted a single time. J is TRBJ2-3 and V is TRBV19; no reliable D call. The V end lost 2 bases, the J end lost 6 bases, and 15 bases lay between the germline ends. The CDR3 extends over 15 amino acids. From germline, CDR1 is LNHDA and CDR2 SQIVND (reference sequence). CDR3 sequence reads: CASSILTGETDTQYF. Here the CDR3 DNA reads TGTGCCAGTAGTATACTCACGGGTGAGACTGATACGCAGTATTTT. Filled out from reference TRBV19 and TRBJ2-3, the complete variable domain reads DGGITQSPKYLFRKEGQNVTLSCEQNLNHDAMYWYRQDPGQGLRLIYYSQIVNDFQKGDIAEGYSVSREKKESFPLTVTSAQKNPTAFYLCASSILTGETDTQYFGPGTRLTVL.

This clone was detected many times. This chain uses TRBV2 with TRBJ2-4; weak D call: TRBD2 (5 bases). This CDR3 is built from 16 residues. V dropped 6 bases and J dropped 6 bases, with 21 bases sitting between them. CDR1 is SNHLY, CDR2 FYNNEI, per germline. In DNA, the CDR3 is TGTGCCAGCAGGAAGAAACTAGAATTGGCTGGAAACATTCAGTACTTC. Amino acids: CASRKKLELAGNIQYF.

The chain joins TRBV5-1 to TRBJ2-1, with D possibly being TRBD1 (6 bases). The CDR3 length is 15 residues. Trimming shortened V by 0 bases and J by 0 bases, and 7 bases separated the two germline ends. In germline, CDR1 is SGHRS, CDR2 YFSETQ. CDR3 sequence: CASSLVGASYNEQFF. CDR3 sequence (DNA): TGCGCCAGCAGCTTGGTGGGGGCCTCCTACAATGAGCAGTTCTTC.

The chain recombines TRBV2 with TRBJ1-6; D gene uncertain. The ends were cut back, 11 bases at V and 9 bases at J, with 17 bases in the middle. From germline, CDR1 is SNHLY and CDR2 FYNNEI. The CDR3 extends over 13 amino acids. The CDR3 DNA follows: TGTGCCGCAAACCAAGACGTGAGTTCACCCCTCCACTTT. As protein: CAANQDVSSPLHF.

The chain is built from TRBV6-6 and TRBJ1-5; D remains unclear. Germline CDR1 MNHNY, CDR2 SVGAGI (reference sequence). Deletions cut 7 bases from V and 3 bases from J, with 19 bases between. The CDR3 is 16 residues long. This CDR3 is CASTSPGRGVNQPQHF. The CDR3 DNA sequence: TGTGCCAGCACCTCCCCGGGGAGAGGAGTCAATCAGCCCCAGCATTTT.

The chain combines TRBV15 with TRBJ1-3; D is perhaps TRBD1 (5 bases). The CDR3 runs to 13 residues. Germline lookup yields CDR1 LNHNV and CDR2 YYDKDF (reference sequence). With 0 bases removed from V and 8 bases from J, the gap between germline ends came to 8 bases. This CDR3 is CATSRDRAHTIYF. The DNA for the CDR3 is TGTGCCACCAGCAGAGACAGGGCTCACACCATATATTTT.

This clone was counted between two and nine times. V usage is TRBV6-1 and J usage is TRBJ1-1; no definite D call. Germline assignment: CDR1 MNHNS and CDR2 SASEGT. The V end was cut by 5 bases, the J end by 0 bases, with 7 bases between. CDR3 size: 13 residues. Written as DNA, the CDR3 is TGTGCCAGCAGTAGGACTGTGAACACTGAAGCTTTCTTT. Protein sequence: CASSRTVNTEAFF.

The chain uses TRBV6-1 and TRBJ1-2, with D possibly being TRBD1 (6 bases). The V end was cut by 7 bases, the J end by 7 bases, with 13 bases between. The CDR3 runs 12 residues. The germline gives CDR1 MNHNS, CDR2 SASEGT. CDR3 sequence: CASKRQVPGYTF. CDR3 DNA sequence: TGTGCCAGCAAGAGACAGGTGCCTGGCTACACCTTC.

This CDR3 reads CASSLLADTQYF. The CDR3 bases are TGCGCCAGCAGCTTGTTGGCAGATACGCAGTATTTT. This chain uses TRBV5-1 with TRBJ2-3; the D is unclear. The CDR3 loop spans 12 amino acids. The germline CDR1 and CDR2 sequences are SGHRS and YFSETQ. With 1 base removed from V and 4 bases from J, the gap between germline ends came to 4 bases. Drawing the rest from reference TRBV5-1 and TRBJ2-3, the complete variable domain is KAGVTQTPRYLIKTRGQQVTLSCSPISGHRSVSWYQQTPGQGLQFLFEYFSETQRNKGNFPGRFSGRQFSNSRSEMNVSTLELGDSALYLCASSLLADTQYFGPGTRLTVL.

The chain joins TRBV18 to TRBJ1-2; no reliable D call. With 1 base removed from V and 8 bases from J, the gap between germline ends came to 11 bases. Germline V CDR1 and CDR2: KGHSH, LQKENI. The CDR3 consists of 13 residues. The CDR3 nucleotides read TGTGCCAGCTCACCACGGTTTGGGATCGGCTACACCTTC. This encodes CASSPRFGIGYTF.

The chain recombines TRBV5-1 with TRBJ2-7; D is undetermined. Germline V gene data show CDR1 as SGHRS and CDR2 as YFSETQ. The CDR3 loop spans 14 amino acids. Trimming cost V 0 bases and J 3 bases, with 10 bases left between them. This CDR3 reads CASSLDYLVYEQYF. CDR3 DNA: TGCGCCAGCAGCTTGGATTACTTGGTCTACGAGCAGTACTTC.

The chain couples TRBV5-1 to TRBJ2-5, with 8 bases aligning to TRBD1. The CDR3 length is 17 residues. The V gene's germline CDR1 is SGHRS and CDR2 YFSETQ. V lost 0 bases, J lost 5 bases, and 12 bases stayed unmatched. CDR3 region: CASSLAPTGGLFETQYF. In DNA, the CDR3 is TGCGCCAGCAGCTTGGCCCCCACAGGGGGTCTTTTTGAGACCCAGTACTTC.

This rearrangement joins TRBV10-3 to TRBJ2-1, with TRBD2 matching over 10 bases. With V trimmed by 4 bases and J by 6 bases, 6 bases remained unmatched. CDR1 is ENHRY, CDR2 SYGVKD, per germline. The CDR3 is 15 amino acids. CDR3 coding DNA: TGTGCCATCAGTGTGGAGCGGGGGGGCCCCAATGAGCAGTTCTTC. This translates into CAISVERGGPNEQFF.

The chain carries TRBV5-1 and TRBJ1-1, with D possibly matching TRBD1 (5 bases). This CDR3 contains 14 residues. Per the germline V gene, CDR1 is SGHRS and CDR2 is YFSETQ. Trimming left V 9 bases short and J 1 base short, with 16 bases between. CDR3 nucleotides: TGCGCCACAAAAGTCGACAGCGCGAACACTGAAGCTTTCTTT. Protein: CATKVDSANTEAFF.

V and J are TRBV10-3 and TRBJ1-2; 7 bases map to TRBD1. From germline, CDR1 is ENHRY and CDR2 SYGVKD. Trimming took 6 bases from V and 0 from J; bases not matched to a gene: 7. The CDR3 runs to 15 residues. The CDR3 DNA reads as TGTGCCATCAGCCTATCCGGGACAGCTAACTATGGCTACACCTTC. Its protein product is CAISLSGTANYGYTF.